Each of the 6 T cell receptor beta chains below was sequenced from the same sample in a study of graft-versus-host responses after intestinal transplantation. Produced via immunoSEQ multiplex PCR; TCRdb's table is partial and in-frame only. The sample has 35,000 to 45,000 clones, 75% to 95% seen once; the top ten hold around 4.8%. Sequenced material: PBMCs, taken 524 days after transplant. The receptors were gathered from a human patient who received an intestinal transplant, so some T cells may come from the graft donor.

The V and J genes are TRBV18 and TRBJ1-2; D uncertain. This CDR3 is 13 amino acids long. Germline values: CDR1 KGHSH, CDR2 LQKENI. Trimming removed 3 bases at V and 7 bases at J, with 12 bases between. CDR3 nucleotides: TGTGCCAGCTCACCGAGGACTGAAGGTGGCTACACCTTC. This translates into CASSPRTEGGYTF.

The genes are TRBV5-5 and TRBJ2-2; D is possibly TRBD1 (5 bases). The CDR3 loop spans 15 amino acids. CDR1 and CDR2 (germline): SGHKS, YYEKEE (reference sequence). The V and J ends lost 1 base and 1 base respectively, with 8 bases between them. In DNA, the CDR3 is TGTGCCAGCAGCTTGAAGGGGCTGAACACCGGGGAGCTGTTTTTT. This sequence encodes CASSLKGLNTGELFF.

This rearrangement joins TRBV28 to TRBJ2-5, with a tentative D call TRBD2 (5 bases). V was clipped by 3 bases and J by 3 bases, with 5 bases between them. This CDR3 is 12 amino acids long. Looked up from germline, CDR1 is MDHEN and CDR2 is SYDVKM. Written as DNA, the CDR3 is TGTGCCAGCAGTTTGAGGGAAGAGACCCAGTACTTC. This encodes CASSLREETQYF.

The V call is TRBV28, the J call TRBJ2-1, with 7 bases matching TRBD2. The junction had 17 bases not matched to a gene; V was cut back by 6 bases and J by 15 bases. CDR1 is MDHEN and CDR2 is SYDVKM in the germline V gene. There are 14 residues in the CDR3. The chain's CDR3 is CASSLTAGVGGRFF. The CDR3 DNA is TGTGCCAGCAGCCTAACTGCGGGGGTCGGGGGTCGGTTCTTC.

This sequence joins TRBV6-4 and TRBJ1-2; D is undetermined. The CDR3 extends over 15 amino acids. CDR1 is MRHNA and CDR2 is SNTAGT in the germline V gene. V was pared by 3 bases and J by 4 bases, with 15 bases between. CDR3 DNA: TGTGCCAGCAGTGAAGTTGTGGGGAAGGGCTATGGCTACACCTTC. This sequence encodes CASSEVVGKGYGYTF.

The V gene is TRBV19, the J gene TRBJ2-2, with 11 nucleotides matching TRBD1. V was clipped by 3 bases and J by 5 bases; unmatched bases: 8. The CDR3 has 17 amino acids. CDR1 LNHDA and CDR2 SQIVND come from the germline V gene (reference sequence). CDR3 sequence reads: CASSMSGQGALTGELFF. The CDR3 bases are TGTGCCAGTAGTATGTCCGGACAGGGGGCCCTTACCGGGGAGCTGTTTTTT.